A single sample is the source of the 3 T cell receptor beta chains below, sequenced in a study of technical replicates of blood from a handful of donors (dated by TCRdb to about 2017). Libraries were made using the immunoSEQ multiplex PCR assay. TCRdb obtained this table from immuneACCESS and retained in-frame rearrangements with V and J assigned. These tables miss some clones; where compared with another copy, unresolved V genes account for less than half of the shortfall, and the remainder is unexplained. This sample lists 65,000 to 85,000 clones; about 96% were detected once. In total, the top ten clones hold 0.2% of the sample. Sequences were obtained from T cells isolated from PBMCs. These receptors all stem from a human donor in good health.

CDR3 region: CASSFNTGTGYDNSPLHF. The CDR3 region has the DNA TGCGCCAGCAGCTTCAATACCGGGACAGGATATGATAATTCACCCCTCCACTTT. The chain joins TRBV5-1 to TRBJ1-6, with TRBD1 matching 8 bases. CDR1 is SGHRS and CDR2 is YFSETQ in the germline V gene. The trim removed 2 bases at V and 5 bases at J, leaving 12 bases unmatched. The CDR3 totals 18 residues.

DNA for the CDR3: TGTGCCAGCAGTGACCCTACCAACAGGGGACCAGAGACCCAGTACTTC. Translating gives CASSDPTNRGPETQYF. V usage is TRBV6-4 and J usage is TRBJ2-5; 7 bases match TRBD1. The ends lost 2 bases at V and 4 bases at J; junction bases unmatched: 10. Germline loops: CDR1 MRHNA, CDR2 SNTAGT. CDR3 length: 16 amino acids.

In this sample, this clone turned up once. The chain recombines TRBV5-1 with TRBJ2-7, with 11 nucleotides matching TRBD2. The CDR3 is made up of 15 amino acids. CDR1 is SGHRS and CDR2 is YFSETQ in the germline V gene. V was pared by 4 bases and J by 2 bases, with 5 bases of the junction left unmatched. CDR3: CASSPGTSGTYEQYF. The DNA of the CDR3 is TGCGCCAGCAGCCCAGGGACTAGCGGAACCTACGAGCAGTACTTC. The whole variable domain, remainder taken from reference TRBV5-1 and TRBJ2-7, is KAGVTQTPRYLIKTRGQQVTLSCSPISGHRSVSWYQQTPGQGLQFLFEYFSETQRNKGNFPGRFSGRQFSNSRSEMNVSTLELGDSALYLCASSPGTSGTYEQYFGPGTRLTVT.